This T cell receptor beta chain emerged from a study of cytomegalovirus exposure and HLA in healthy donors. In the study overall: The 120 validation repertoires and the 650 to 850 first-cohort repertoires shared a platform, a later analysis reported.

Study findings and constraints: Testing in vitro showed a few CMV-associated chains specific for CMV antigens. The study listed 150 to 200 cytomegalovirus-associated TCR beta chains.

The protocol was immunoSEQ multiplex PCR, while the TCRdb copy is restricted to in-frame clones and leaves out a portion. The sample carries approximately 180,000 clones, more than 75% recorded once. Donors were drawn from the approximately 130-subject validation cohort, separate from the approximately 700-subject first cohort. To note about this clone: Its antigen is undetermined.

This CDR3 is built from 14 residues. From germline, CDR1 is LNHDA and CDR2 SQIVND (reference sequence). Trimming left V 3 bases short and J 2 bases short, with 11 bases between. This sequence joins TRBV19 and TRBJ2-7, with D perhaps matching TRBD2 (6 bases). The sample comprised PBMCs. The receptor was derived from a woman between 18 and 29 years old in good health and CMV-seronegative. The CDR3 DNA follows: TGTGCCAGTAGTATTTCGCGGGGTGCCTACGAGCAGTACTTC. Encoded protein: CASSISRGAYEQYF. Looking up the rest from reference TRBV19 and TRBJ2-7 gives the full variable domain: DGGITQSPKYLFRKEGQNVTLSCEQNLNHDAMYWYRQDPGQGLRLIYYSQIVNDFQKGDIAEGYSVSREKKESFPLTVTSAQKNPTAFYLCASSISRGAYEQYFGPGTRLTVT.